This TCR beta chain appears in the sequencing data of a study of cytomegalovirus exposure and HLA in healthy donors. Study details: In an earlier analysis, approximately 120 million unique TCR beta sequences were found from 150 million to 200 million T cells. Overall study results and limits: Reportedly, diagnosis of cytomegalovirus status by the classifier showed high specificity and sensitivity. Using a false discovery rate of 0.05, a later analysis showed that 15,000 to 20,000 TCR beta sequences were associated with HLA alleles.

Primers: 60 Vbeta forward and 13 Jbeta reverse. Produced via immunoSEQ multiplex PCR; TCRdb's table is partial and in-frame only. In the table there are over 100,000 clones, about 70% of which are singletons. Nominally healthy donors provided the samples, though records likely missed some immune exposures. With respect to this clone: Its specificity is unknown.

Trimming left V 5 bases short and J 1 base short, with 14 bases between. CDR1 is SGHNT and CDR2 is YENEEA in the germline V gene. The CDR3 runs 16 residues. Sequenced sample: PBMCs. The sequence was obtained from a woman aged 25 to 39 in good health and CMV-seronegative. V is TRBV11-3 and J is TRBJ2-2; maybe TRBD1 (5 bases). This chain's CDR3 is CASSPQAGMNTGELFF. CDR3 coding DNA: TGTGCCAGCAGCCCCCAGGCAGGGATGAACACCGGGGAGCTGTTTTTT.